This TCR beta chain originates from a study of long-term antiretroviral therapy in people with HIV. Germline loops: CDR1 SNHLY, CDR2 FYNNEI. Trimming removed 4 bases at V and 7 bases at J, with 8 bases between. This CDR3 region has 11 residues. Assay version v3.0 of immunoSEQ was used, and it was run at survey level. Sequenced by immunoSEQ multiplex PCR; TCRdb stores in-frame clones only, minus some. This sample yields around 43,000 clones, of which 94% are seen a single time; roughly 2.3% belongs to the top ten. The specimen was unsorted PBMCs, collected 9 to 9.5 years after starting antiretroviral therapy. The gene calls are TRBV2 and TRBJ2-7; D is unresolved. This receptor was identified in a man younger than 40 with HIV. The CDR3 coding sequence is TGTGCCAGCAGTGTCAACCTGGAGCAGTACGTC. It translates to CASSVNLEQYV.